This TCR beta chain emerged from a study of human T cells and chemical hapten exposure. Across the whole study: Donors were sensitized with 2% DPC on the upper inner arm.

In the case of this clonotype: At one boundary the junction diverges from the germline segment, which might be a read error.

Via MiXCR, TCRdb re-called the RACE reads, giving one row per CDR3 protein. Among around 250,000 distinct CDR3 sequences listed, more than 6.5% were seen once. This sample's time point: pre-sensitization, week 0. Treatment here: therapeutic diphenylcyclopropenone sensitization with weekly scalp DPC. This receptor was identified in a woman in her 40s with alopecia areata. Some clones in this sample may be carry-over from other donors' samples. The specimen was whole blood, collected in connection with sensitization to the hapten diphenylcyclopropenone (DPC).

CDR3 loop: CASSLDLSYNEQFF. CDR3 sequence (DNA): TGTGCTAGCAGCTTAGACCTATCCTACAATGAGCAGTTCTTC. The chain uses TRBV7-7 and TRBJ2-1; D gene uncertain. The germline CDR1 and CDR2 sequences are SSHAT and FNYEAQ (reference sequence). This CDR3 is 14 amino acids long.